The rows below give T cell receptor beta chains drawn from one sample of a study of T cells in Graves' hyperthyroidism and ophthalmopathy. A single record per CDR3 protein comes from TCRdb applying MiXCR to the multiplex PCR reads. The repertoire holds 550,000 to 600,000 distinct CDR3 sequences, with roughly 50% as singletons. The sequenced sample consisted of peripheral blood or thyroid tissue (not recorded which). Receptors were obtained from an adult woman with Graves' disease, either hyperthyroidism or ophthalmopathy (not recorded which). Each CDR3 is given with its conserved first and last residue. A D gene is named only where the DNA matches it firmly. Not every row has a clone size; where given, it reads once, few, many or a size class.

TRBJ1-5 TRBD1 - TRBV12-3/TRBV12-4 TGTGCCAGCAGTCCGACAGGGACCAATCAGCCCCAGCATTTT CASSPTGTNQPQHF
TRBJ2-7 - - TRBV7-2 TGTGCCAGCAGCCCCTTCTTACGGGGCTTCCTCGAGTACGAGCAGTACTTC CASSPFLRGFLEYEQYF
TRBJ2-7 TRBD2 many TRBV6-1 TGTGCCAGCAGTGAAGCGCCGGGACTAGCTTCCTACGAGCAGTACTTC CASSEAPGLASYEQYF
TRBJ2-2 TRBD1 - TRBV5-1 TGCGCCAGCAGCTTGGAAAGACAGGGGGCCGGGGAGCTGTTTTTT CASSLERQGAGELFF
TRBJ2-7 - - TRBV29-1 TGCAGCGGCCGGAACTACGAGCAGTACTTC CSGRNYEQYF
TRBJ1-5 - many TRBV27 TGTGCCAGCAGTTTAGACAGCTCTCAGCCCCAGCATTTT CASSLDSSQPQHF
TRBJ2-7 - - TRBV19 TGTGCCAGCCAACCCGGGACGGAAACCTACGAGCAGTACTTC CASQPGTETYEQYF
TRBJ2-7 TRBD2 many TRBV20-1 TGCAGTGCTCCGCCATCCAGCGGGATTATCTACGAGCAGTACTTC CSAPPSSGIIYEQYF
TRBJ1-4 TRBD1 few TRBV7-8 TGTGCCAGCAGCACTGACAGGGTTGCTAATGAAAAACTGTTTTTT CASSTDRVANEKLFF
TRBJ1-6 - many TRBV30 TGTGCCTGGAGTCCCGGGGATTCACCCCTCCACTTT CAWSPGDSPLHF
TRBJ2-7 - few TRBV28 TGTGCCAGCAGTTTACGGCAGCTTGGGGCCTACGAGCAGTACTTC CASSLRQLGAYEQYF
TRBJ2-2 - many TRBV7-6 TGTGCCAGCAGCTTAGGTACACTTTACACCGGGGAGCTGTTTTTT CASSLGTLYTGELFF
TRBJ2-2 - few TRBV4-1 TGCGCCAGCCGTCGAGCGATCGCGAACACCGGGGAGCTGTTTTTT CASRRAIANTGELFF
TRBJ1-4 - - TRBV29-1 TGCAGCGTTTCGGGACGGAGTAATGAAAAACTGTTTTTT CSVSGRSNEKLFF